This record concerns one T cell receptor beta chain sequence. This entry is derived from a study of blood T cell repertoires in COVID-19. V lost 2 bases, J lost 14 bases, and 11 bases stayed unmatched. CDR1 is MNHEY and CDR2 is SVGEGT in the germline V gene. CDR3 length: 13 residues. TCRdb's table, derived via immunoSEQ multiplex PCR, lists solely in-frame clones and lacks some. The sample lists approximately 120,000 clones, around 89% seen once, with 15% to 20% in the top ten. Source material: peripheral blood. This sequence joins TRBV6-2 or TRBV6-3 and TRBJ1-2; 7 nucleotides match TRBD1. This receptor was obtained from a human donor with acute or convalescent COVID-19. The donor label of this sample is uncertain. The CDR3 here is CASSYGGQSTLTF. The CDR3, as DNA: TGTGCCAGCAGTTACGGGGGACAGTCGACTTTGACCTTC.